The clone carrying this TCR beta chain came up once. The sample is drawn from a study of blood T cell repertoires in COVID-19. Study-level information: Nucleic acid was either cDNA or gDNA, and it came from T cells, B-cell-depleted T cells, or PBMCs.

Only in-frame clones appear in the TCRdb table, and some are missing; sequencing was by immunoSEQ multiplex PCR. The sample shows approximately 200,000 clones, approximately 87% of them seen only once. V was cut by 3 bases and J by 3 bases, with 11 bases left in between. This CDR3 is 14 amino acids long. CDR1 and CDR2 from the germline V gene are SGHVS and FNYEAQ. This rearrangement joins TRBV7-6 to TRBJ1-1; TRBD1 is a possible D gene (6 bases). The sequencing input was peripheral blood. The sequence came from a woman aged 45-65 years with acute or convalescent COVID-19. The CDR3 DNA reads TGTGCCAGCAGCTTCGGGGGGGCTGACACTGAAGCTTTCTTT. Its protein product is CASSFGGADTEAFF.